Listed below are T cell receptor beta chains from one sample, sequenced in a study of blood T cell repertoires in COVID-19. Sequencing was performed with immunoSEQ multiplex PCR; in TCRdb, only in-frame clones are kept and a portion is missing. The sample lists 190,000 or so clones; around 87% were seen once. Sample: peripheral blood. The receptors here all came from a man aged 40-50 years with active or convalescent COVID-19. The CDR3 runs from the conserved cysteine through the conserved F or W. A D gene is named only where the DNA matches it firmly. Clone size, where shown, is once, few, many, or a class for clones that have expanded.

TGTGCCAGCAGAGAGACAGGGATGAACACTGAAGCTTTCTTT CASRETGMNTEAFF TRBV25-1 TRBD1 . TRBJ1-1
TGTGCCAGCAGTTTGCAAGGACAGAGAGCCTCCTATAATTCACCCCTCCACTTT CASSLQGQRASYNSPLHF TRBV27 . . TRBJ1-6
TGTGCCAGCAGTGCTTCGCTAGTTGAAGCTTTCTTT CASSASLVEAFF TRBV12-3/TRBV12-4 . . TRBJ1-1
TGCAGCGCCTGGGGGGAACTTGGGTGGGACACTGAAGCTTTCTTT CSAWGELGWDTEAFF TRBV29-1 . . TRBJ1-1
TGTGCCAGCAGTAGCCCCGGGGGGGCCACCTCCTACGAGCAGTACTTC CASSSPGGATSYEQYF TRBV2 TRBD2 . TRBJ2-7
TGTGCCAGCAGCTTACAGGGGAGCTCTGAAGCTTTCTTT CASSLQGSSEAFF TRBV12-3/TRBV12-4 TRBD1 . TRBJ1-1
TGTGCCAGCAGCCGCGGGAGAAGCTCCTACGAGCAGTACTTC CASSRGRSSYEQYF TRBV14 TRBD2 . TRBJ2-7
TGTGCCAGCAGCAGGTCGAACACCGGGGAGCTGTTTTTT CASSRSNTGELFF TRBV6-5 . . TRBJ2-2
TGTGCCAGCTCACCTAAACAGGGGACGATTTCACCCCTCCACTTT CASSPKQGTISPLHF TRBV18 TRBD1 once TRBJ1-6
TGTGCCAGCAGTTCCGGCGCCGGACAGCCTAAAGCTTTCTTT CASSSGAGQPKAFF TRBV6-1 . . TRBJ1-1
TGTGCCACCCCAAACAGACGGAATAGCAATCAGCCCCAGCATTTT CATPNRRNSNQPQHF TRBV24-1 . . TRBJ1-5
TGTGCCAGCAGCTTGGGGGCTAAACAGCCCCAGCATTTT CASSLGAKQPQHF TRBV5-6 . . TRBJ1-5
TGTGCCAGCAGACACAGAACAGGGTTTACGTACAATGAGCAGTTCTTC CASRHRTGFTYNEQFF TRBV28 . . TRBJ2-1
TGTGCCACCAGTGATGGGGGCAGGGTGGAGACCCAGTACTTC CATSDGGRVETQYF TRBV24-1 . . TRBJ2-5
TGTGCCTGGAGTGTACTGGCAGGTACCCTTTACTCTGGGGCCAACGTCCTGACTTTC CAWSVLAGTLYSGANVLTF TRBV30 . . TRBJ2-6
TGTGCCAGCAGGGCTCACCGGGACAGGGGTGCAAGTCAGCCCCAGCATTTT CASRAHRDRGASQPQHF TRBV6-4 TRBD1 . TRBJ1-5
TGTGCCAGCAGCGCCGTTAGCGGGGCGAACACTGAAGCTTTCTTT CASSAVSGANTEAFF TRBV9 . . TRBJ1-1
TGTGCCAGCAGCACCCGCCCGGGACAGGGCGGATCACCCCTCCACTTT CASSTRPGQGGSPLHF TRBV7-6 TRBD1 . TRBJ1-6
TGTGCCAGCAGTGAATATCTGGTCTCACAGGAGACCCAGTACTTC CASSEYLVSQETQYF TRBV25-1 . . TRBJ2-5
TGCGCCAGCAGCCAAGATCTTGGTGGGGGGGGTACCGGGGAGCTGTTTTTT CASSQDLGGGGTGELFF TRBV4-3 TRBD2 . TRBJ2-2
TGTGCCAGCAGCTTACTAGCGGATACGCAGTATTTT CASSLLADTQYF TRBV7-3 . . TRBJ2-3
TGTGCCAGCAGTTACGGTGGGGGGGACTATGGCTACACCTTC CASSYGGGDYGYTF TRBV6-5 . . TRBJ1-2
TGTGCCAGCTCACCAGGGCGGGCTGGAGGGCGGAACACTGAAGCTTTCTTT CASSPGRAGGRNTEAFF TRBV18 . . TRBJ1-1
TGTGCCAGCAGCCCTTCTGGAAACACCATATATTTT CASSPSGNTIYF TRBV6-6 . . TRBJ1-3
TGTGCCAGCAGCTTAGTTCAGGGGGCGTTCTACGAGCAGTACTTC CASSLVQGAFYEQYF TRBV11-2 TRBD1 . TRBJ2-7